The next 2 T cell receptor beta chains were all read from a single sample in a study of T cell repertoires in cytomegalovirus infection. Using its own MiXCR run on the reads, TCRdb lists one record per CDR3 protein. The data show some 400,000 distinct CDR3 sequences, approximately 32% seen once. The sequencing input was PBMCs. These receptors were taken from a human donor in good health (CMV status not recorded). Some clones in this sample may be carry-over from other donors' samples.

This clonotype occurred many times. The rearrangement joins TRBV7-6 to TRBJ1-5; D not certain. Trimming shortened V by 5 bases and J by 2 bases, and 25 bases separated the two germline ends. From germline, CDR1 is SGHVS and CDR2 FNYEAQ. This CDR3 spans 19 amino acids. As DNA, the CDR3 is TGTGCCAGCAGCACCTGGCCCGAGACATCAGTGTTATGCAATCAGCCCCAGCATTTT. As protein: CASSTWPETSVLCNQPQHF. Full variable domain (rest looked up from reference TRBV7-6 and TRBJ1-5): GAGVSQSPRYKVTKRGQDVALRCDPISGHVSLYWYRQALGQGPEFLTYFNYEAQQDKSGLPNDRFSAERPEGSISTLTIQRTEQRDSAMYRCASSTWPETSVLCNQPQHFGDGTRLSIL.

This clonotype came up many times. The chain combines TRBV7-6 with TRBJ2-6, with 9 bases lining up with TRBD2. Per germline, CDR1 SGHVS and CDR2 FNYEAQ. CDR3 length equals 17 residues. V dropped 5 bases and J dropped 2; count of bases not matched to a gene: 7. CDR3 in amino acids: CASSMGGGAAGANVLTF. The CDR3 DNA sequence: TGTGCCAGCAGCATGGGCGGGGGGGCGGCTGGGGCCAACGTCCTGACTTTC.